The 15 T cell receptor beta chains reported below all come from one sample, sequenced in a study of blood T cell repertoires in COVID-19. Assay: immunoSEQ multiplex PCR; the TCRdb copy retains only in-frame clones and omits some. Altogether more than 110,000 clones are present, 78% being singletons, with the ten largest covering over 5%. The material sequenced was PBMCs or T cells enriched from blood (not recorded which). These receptors came from a woman in her forties or fifties who had recovered from COVID-19.

CDR3 amino acids: CASSLLVGTNEQFF. The CDR3 DNA sequence: TGTGCCAGCAGCTTATTGGTCGGGACAAATGAGCAGTTCTTC. The chain employs TRBV7-3 and TRBJ2-1; D is possibly TRBD1 (6 bases). V lost 2 bases to trimming and J lost 7 bases, with 12 bases between them. CDR3 length equals 14 residues. Germline lookup yields CDR1 SGHTA and CDR2 FQGTGA. Variable domain in full (rest from reference TRBV7-3 and TRBJ2-1): GAGVSQTPSNKVTEKGKYVELRCDPISGHTALYWYRQSLGQGPEFLIYFQGTGAADDSGLPNDRFFAVRPEGSVSTLKIQRTERGDSAVYLCASSLLVGTNEQFFGPGTRLTVL.

V gene TRBV28 combines with J gene TRBJ2-1; perhaps TRBD1 as D (5 bases). The ends were cut back, 5 bases at V and 0 bases at J, with 14 bases in the middle. The CDR3 is 16 residues long. In germline, CDR1 is MDHEN, CDR2 SYDVKM. In DNA form, the CDR3 reads TGTGCCAGCAGTACGGAGACAGCGTCCTCCTACAATGAGCAGTTCTTC. Translating gives CASSTETASSYNEQFF.

The chain carries TRBV18 and TRBJ2-7; 12 nucleotides agree with TRBD1. Germline CDR1 is KGHSH and CDR2 is LQKENI. The CDR3 sequence is 14 residues long. With V trimmed by 5 bases and J by 6 bases, 5 bases remained unmatched. The CDR3 sequence: CASSTGTGGSEQYV. The CDR3 nucleotides are TGTGCCAGCTCAACCGGGACAGGGGGCTCCGAGCAGTACGTC.

The chain carries TRBV2 and TRBJ2-3, with 8 bases fitting TRBD2. V was clipped by 3 bases and J by 5 bases; unmatched bases: 7. This CDR3 has 15 amino acids. The germline V gene has CDR1 SNHLY and CDR2 FYNNEI. This CDR3 reads CASSETRGARDTQYF. The CDR3 DNA is TGTGCCAGCAGTGAGACGCGGGGGGCCAGAGATACGCAGTATTTT.

This clone was detected a few times. J is TRBJ1-1 and V is TRBV27; D remains unclear. The V gene's germline CDR1 is MNHEY and CDR2 SMNVEV (reference sequence). The ends were cut back, 7 bases at V and 5 bases at J, with 14 bases in the middle. The CDR3 sequence is 13 residues long. In DNA, the CDR3 is TGTGCCAGCAATAGGAGGGAAGGGACTGAAGCTTTCTTT. It specifies CASNRREGTEAFF.

The rearrangement uses TRBV5-8 and TRBJ2-1; D possibly corresponds to TRBD2 (7 bases). The germline V gene encodes CDR1 SGHTS and CDR2 YDEGEE. Trimming took off 4 bases at V and 1 base at J, with 12 bases between the two ends. This CDR3 has 15 residues. CDR3 sequence: CASSKGGRSYNEQFF. The CDR3 nucleotides read TGTGCCAGCAGCAAGGGGGGGCGATCCTACAATGAGCAGTTCTTC.

The V and J genes are TRBV11-2 and TRBJ2-7; maybe TRBD1 (6 bases). V was trimmed by 1 base and J by 3 bases, leaving 7 bases between them. The CDR3 spans 13 residues. Germline CDR1 SGHAT, CDR2 FQNNGV. In nucleotides, the CDR3 is TGTGCCAGCAGCTTAGGAGGGGGCTACGAGCAGTACTTC. This gives the protein CASSLGGGYEQYF. The whole variable domain, remainder taken from reference TRBV11-2 and TRBJ2-7, is EAGVAQSPRYKIIEKRQSVAFWCNPISGHATLYWYQQILGQGPKLLIQFQNNGVVDDSQLPKDRFSAERLKGVDSTLKIQPAKLEDSAVYLCASSLGGGYEQYFGPGTRLTVT.

The chain carries TRBV27 and TRBJ1-4; D is perhaps TRBD1 (6 bases). V lost 6 bases to trimming and J lost 0 bases, with 11 bases between them. The CDR3 consists of 15 residues. CDR1 is MNHEY, CDR2 SMNVEV, per germline (reference sequence). The CDR3 DNA reads TGTGCCAGCAGAGAAGGACAGACAACTAATGAAAAACTGTTTTTT. It is translated as CASREGQTTNEKLFF.

The V and J genes are TRBV5-1 and TRBJ1-6; 7 bases map to TRBD1. This CDR3 has 16 amino acids. In germline, CDR1 is SGHRS, CDR2 YFSETQ. Losses at the gene ends were 4 bases for V and 7 bases for J; bases not matched to a gene: 11. The CDR3 reads CASSPEGAITNSPLHF. The CDR3 region has the DNA TGCGCCAGCAGCCCGGAGGGGGCGATCACGAATTCACCCCTCCACTTT.

The CDR3, as DNA: TGTGCCAGTAGAACCCGTCCCTGGGAAGGGGCTGGCTACACCTTC. Translation: CASRTRPWEGAGYTF. This chain joins TRBV19 and TRBJ1-2, with D perhaps TRBD1 (5 bases). Germline CDR1 LNHDA, CDR2 SQIVND (reference sequence). V was trimmed by 6 bases and J by 7 bases, leaving 21 bases between them. The CDR3 covers 15 residues.

This chain connects TRBV2 to TRBJ1-4; 7 positions match TRBD1. The germline V gene has CDR1 SNHLY and CDR2 FYNNEI. Trimming at V came to 6 bases and at J to 8 bases, leaving 3 bases not matched to a gene. The length of the CDR3 is 12 residues. The CDR3 spells CASRTGLEKLFF. Here the CDR3 DNA reads TGTGCCAGCAGGACAGGGCTGGAAAAACTGTTTTTT.

There are a few counts of this clone. The chain has TRBV23-1 and TRBJ1-5, with D possibly TRBD1 on 6 matching bases. TRBV23-1 has ORF status, its function being uncertain. Between the trimmed V and J ends, which lost 2 bases and 7 bases, there was a span of 30 bases. The CDR3 runs 20 residues. CDR3 region: CASSQPAPRLQGFGGQPQHF. The CDR3 nucleotides are TGCGCCAGCAGTCAACCTGCCCCAAGACTACAGGGCTTCGGCGGGCAGCCCCAGCATTTT.

The chain couples TRBV3-1 (or the pseudogene TRBV3-2) to TRBJ1-1; tentatively, D is TRBD1 (5 bases). The germline gives CDR1 LGHDT, CDR2 YNNKEL (reference sequence). The V end lost 1 base, the J end lost 3 bases, and 12 bases lay between the germline ends. The CDR3 totals 15 residues. The CDR3 bases are TGTGCCAGCAGCCAAGGCCAGGGAGGCGACACTGAAGCTTTCTTT. This gives the protein CASSQGQGGDTEAFF.

This clone was seen a single time. The rearrangement uses TRBV2 and TRBJ1-5; 9 positions match TRBD1. Germline V gives CDR1 SNHLY, CDR2 FYNNEI. There are 15 residues in the CDR3. V lost 9 bases, J lost 0 bases, and 6 bases stayed unmatched. CDR3 coding DNA: TGTGCCAGTACGGACAGGGGTTATAGCAATCAGCCCCAGCATTTT. Translation: CASTDRGYSNQPQHF.

The genes are TRBV5-4 and TRBJ2-5, with D possibly being TRBD1 (6 bases). Germline V lookup: CDR1 SGHNT, CDR2 YYREEE (reference sequence). This CDR3 spans 16 amino acids. Trimming stripped 0 bases from V and 7 bases from J, with 19 bases between. The CDR3 reads CASSLEASGASGTQYF. The CDR3 nucleotides are TGTGCCAGCAGCTTGGAGGCTTCAGGGGCCTCAGGGACCCAGTACTTC.